The clone carrying this T cell receptor beta chain was picked up a small number of times. Its antigen is not known. TCRB transcripts that were expressed got sequenced, as all of the isolated RNA had been reverse transcribed. TCRdb keeps only in-frame clones here, not all; method: immunoSEQ multiplex PCR. The sample holds tens of thousands of clones; less than 75% are singletons and the top ten take approximately 0.39%. The data belong to a study of beta chain features in type 1 diabetes. About the research overall: Cell yields, gender and age were comparable in patients and healthy donors. All samples yielded 107,917,701 examined sorted cells.

Central memory, naive, regulatory and stem cell-like memory CD4+ cells were sorted by CD45RO/CCR7/CD25/CD127/CD95/CD27. Whole-study findings and limits: Significant though moderate, a shortening of TCRB CDR3s appeared in all four CD4+ subsets of Type 1 diabetes patients. Patients' naive, central memory and Treg TCRB repertoires seemed closer to one another than those of healthy donors.

The sample comprised stem cell memory CD4+ T cells from blood. The source is a man younger than 30 with type 1 diabetes.

CDR3: CASSPSRQQSSYNEQFF. The CDR3 DNA sequence: TGTGCCAGCTCACCGTCCCGACAGCAGAGCTCCTACAATGAGCAGTTCTTC. The chain joins TRBV18 to TRBJ2-1; TRBD1 is a possible D gene (5 bases). Trimming removed 3 bases from V and 0 bases from J, with 15 bases in between. The CDR3 spans 17 residues. Looked up from germline, CDR1 is KGHSH and CDR2 is LQKENI.